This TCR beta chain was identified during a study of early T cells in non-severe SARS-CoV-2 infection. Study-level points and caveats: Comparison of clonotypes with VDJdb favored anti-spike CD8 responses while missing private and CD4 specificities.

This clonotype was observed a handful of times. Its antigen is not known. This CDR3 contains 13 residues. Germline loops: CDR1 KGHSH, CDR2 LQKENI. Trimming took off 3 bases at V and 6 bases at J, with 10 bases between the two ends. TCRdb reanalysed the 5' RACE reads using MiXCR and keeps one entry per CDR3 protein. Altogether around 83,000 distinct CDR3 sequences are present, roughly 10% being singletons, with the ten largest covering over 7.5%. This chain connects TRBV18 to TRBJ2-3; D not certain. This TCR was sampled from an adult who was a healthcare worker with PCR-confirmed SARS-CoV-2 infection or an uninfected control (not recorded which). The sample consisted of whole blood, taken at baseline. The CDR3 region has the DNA TGTGCCAGCTCACCGTTAGTCTCGGATACGCAGTATTTT. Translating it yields CASSPLVSDTQYF. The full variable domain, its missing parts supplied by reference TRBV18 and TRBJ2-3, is NAGVMQNPRHLVRRRGQEARLRCSPMKGHSHVYWYRQLPEEGLKFMVYLQKENIIDESGMPKERFSAEFPKEGPSILRIQQVVRGDSAAYFCASSPLVSDTQYFGPGTRLTVL.